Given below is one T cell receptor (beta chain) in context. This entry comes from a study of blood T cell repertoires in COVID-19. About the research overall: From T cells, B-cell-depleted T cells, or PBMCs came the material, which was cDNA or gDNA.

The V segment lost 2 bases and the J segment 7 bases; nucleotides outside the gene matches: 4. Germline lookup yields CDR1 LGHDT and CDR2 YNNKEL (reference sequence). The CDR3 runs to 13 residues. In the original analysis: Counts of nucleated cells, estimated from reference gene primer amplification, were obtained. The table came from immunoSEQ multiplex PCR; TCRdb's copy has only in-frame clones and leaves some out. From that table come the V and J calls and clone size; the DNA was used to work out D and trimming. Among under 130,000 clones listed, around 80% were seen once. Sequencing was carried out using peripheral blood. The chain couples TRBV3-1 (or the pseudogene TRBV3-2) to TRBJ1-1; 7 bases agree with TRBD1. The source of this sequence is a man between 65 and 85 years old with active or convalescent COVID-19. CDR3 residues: CASSQKGAGEAFF. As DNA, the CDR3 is TGTGCCAGCAGCCAAAAGGGGGCAGGTGAAGCTTTCTTT.